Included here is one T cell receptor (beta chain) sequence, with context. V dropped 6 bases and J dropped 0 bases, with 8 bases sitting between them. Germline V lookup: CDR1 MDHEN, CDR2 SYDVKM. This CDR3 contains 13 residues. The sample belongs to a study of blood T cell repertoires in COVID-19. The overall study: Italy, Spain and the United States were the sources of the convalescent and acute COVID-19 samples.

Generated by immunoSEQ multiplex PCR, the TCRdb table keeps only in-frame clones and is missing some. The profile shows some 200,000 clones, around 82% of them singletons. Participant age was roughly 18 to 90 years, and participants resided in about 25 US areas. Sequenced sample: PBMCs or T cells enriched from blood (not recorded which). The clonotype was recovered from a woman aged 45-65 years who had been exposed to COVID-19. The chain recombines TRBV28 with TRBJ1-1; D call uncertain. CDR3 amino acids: CASRLGLNTEAFF. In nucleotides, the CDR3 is TGTGCCAGCAGGCTCGGGTTGAACACTGAAGCTTTCTTT. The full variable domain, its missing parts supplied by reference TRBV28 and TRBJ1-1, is DVKVTQSSRYLVKRTGEKVFLECVQDMDHENMFWYRQDPGLGLRLIYFSYDVKMKEKGDIPEGYSVSREKKERFSLILESASTNQTSMYLCASRLGLNTEAFFGQGTRLTVV.